This T cell receptor (beta chain) was observed in a study of Graves' ophthalmopathy and Graves' hyperthyroidism. Germline CDR1 is SQVTM and CDR2 is ANQGSEA. Germline trimming cut 7 bases from V and 5 bases from J; bases unmatched to any gene: 7. The CDR3 is made up of 12 amino acids. As to this clonotype: Its target is unknown.

RNA transcripts yielded amplified TCR beta CDR3 regions. The workflow started with a first-round RT-PCR run with HTBI primers and then moved on to a second-round multiplex PCR. MiXCR, run by TCRdb on the multiplex PCR reads, gives a single entry per CDR3 protein. The table includes 650,000 to 800,000 distinct CDR3 sequences, roughly 41% detected once. Study-wide points: Detected in blood as well were most expanded thyroid clonotypes with frequency above 0.001.

What was sequenced was peripheral blood. The V and J genes are TRBV29-1 and TRBJ2-5, with 7 nucleotides matching TRBD1. The receptor was derived from an adult man with Graves' ophthalmopathy. Written as DNA, the CDR3 is TGCAGCGCCGACGGGACAGTGGAGACCCAGTACTTC. It codes for CSADGTVETQYF.